The 31 T cell receptor beta chains given below trace back to one sample, sequenced in a study of regulatory T cells in long-lasting Graves disease. HTBI primers from iRepertoire and Arm-PCR of CDR3 regions yielded the TCR beta libraries. MiXCR, applied by TCRdb to the multiplex PCR reads, yields one record per CDR3 protein. Of some 560,000 distinct CDR3 sequences in the sample, 15% to 20% are singletons; the top ten hold 25%. Specified time point: newly diagnosed GD, antithyroid drugs for less than 3 months. Construction of the TCR library relied on RNA isolated from PBMCs. These same data were also listed under a study on T cells in Graves' hyperthyroidism and ophthalmopathy.

The starting material was peripheral blood mononuclear cells (PBMCs), obtained at new diagnosis, from a patient treated with antithyroid drugs. These receptors were obtained from a woman between 40 and 65 years old with Graves disease.

This clonotype was seen at least ten times. V and J are TRBV20-1 and TRBJ2-3; D perhaps matches TRBD2 (5 bases). Germline V gives CDR1 DFQATT, CDR2 SNEGSKA (reference sequence). This CDR3 has 13 amino acids. V was shortened by 3 bases and J by 0 bases, with 7 bases between the two germline ends. This chain's CDR3 is CSARDLSTDTQYF. The DNA for the CDR3 is TGCAGTGCTAGGGACTTAAGCACAGATACGCAGTATTTT.

This clonotype was counted only a few times. The chain links TRBV25-1 to TRBJ2-7; D might be TRBD1 (6 bases). The CDR3 length is 13 residues. Trimming removed 0 bases at V and 7 bases at J, with 10 bases between. Per the germline V gene, CDR1 is MGHDK and CDR2 is SYGVNS. The CDR3 region is CASSEYSGEEQYF. The CDR3 region has the DNA TGTGCCAGCAGTGAATACTCAGGGGAAGAGCAGTACTTC.

A remark on this clonotype: A much larger clone differs from this one at a single base, so this may be a read error. Here the CDR3 omits its conserved ending phenylalanine or tryptophan, so a read error is the likely source. The genes are TRBV13 and TRBJ1-1; possibly TRBD1 for D (6 bases). Germline CDR1 reads PRHDT; CDR2 reads FYEKMQ (reference sequence). CDR3 length equals 16 residues. The germline V and J ends were trimmed by 4 bases and 5 bases, with 20 bases remaining between them. The CDR3 DNA sequence: TGTGCCAGCAGCTCCCATACTTGGGGGCGGGGGACTGAAGCTTTCCTT. Protein sequence: CASSSHTWGRGTEAFL.

This clonotype has only a few counts. The rearrangement links TRBV20-1 to TRBJ1-1, with a tentative D call TRBD1 (5 bases). The CDR3 covers 14 residues. V was shortened by 3 bases and J by 2 bases, with 13 bases between the two germline ends. Germline V gene data show CDR1 as DFQATT and CDR2 as SNEGSKA (reference sequence). The CDR3 region has the DNA TGCAGTGCTAGGGGGGACCCCGTAAACACTGAAGCTTTCTTT. Protein sequence: CSARGDPVNTEAFF.

This clonotype was counted once. V gene TRBV5-1 combines with J gene TRBJ2-7, with D perhaps given as TRBD1 or TRBD2 (6 bases each). Trimming took off 2 bases at V and 2 bases at J, with 11 bases between the two ends. The V gene's germline CDR1 is SGHRS and CDR2 YFSETQ. This CDR3 is built from 14 residues. DNA for the CDR3: TGCGCCAGCAGCTTTTCGGAGGGGGCCTACGAGCAGTACTTC. Protein sequence: CASSFSEGAYEQYF.

This clonotype has ten or more counts. The chain has TRBV6-2 or TRBV6-3 and TRBJ2-5; D perhaps matches TRBD2 (5 bases). The CDR3 sequence is 13 residues long. Between the trimmed V and J ends, which lost 7 bases and 4 bases, there was a span of 13 bases. The germline V gene has CDR1 MNHEY and CDR2 SVGEGT. CDR3 sequence reads: CASTSYGIETQYF. CDR3 nucleotide sequence: TGTGCCAGCACCAGCTACGGGATAGAGACCCAGTACTTC.

The CDR3 coding sequence is TGCGCCAGCAGCCTTCACAGACAGGGTGAACGTGAAAAACTGTTTTTT. Protein: CASSLHRQGEREKLFF. The chain joins TRBV4-1 to TRBJ1-4; 7 bases are a match to TRBD1. This CDR3 contains 16 residues. Germline V gives CDR1 MGHRA, CDR2 YSYEKL. V lost 4 bases to trimming and J lost 7 bases; unmatched junction nucleotides: 12.

The rearrangement uses TRBV5-5 and TRBJ1-3; unclear D gene. Germline V gives CDR1 SGHKS, CDR2 YYEKEE (reference sequence). There are 14 residues in the CDR3. The germline V and J ends were trimmed by 3 bases and 1 base, with 8 bases remaining between them. The CDR3 bases are TGTGCCAGCAGCTCGGGTCTTTCTGGAAACACCATATATTTT. Translation: CASSSGLSGNTIYF. The full variable domain, rest sourced from reference TRBV5-5 and TRBJ1-3, is DAGVTQSPTHLIKTRGQQVTLRCSPISGHKSVSWYQQVLGQGPQFIFQYYEKEERGRGNFPDRFSARQFPNYSSELNVNALLLGDSALYLCASSSGLSGNTIYFGEGSWLTVV.

This clonotype came up many times. The chain joins TRBV7-9 to TRBJ1-5; TRBD1 is a possible D gene (5 bases). Trimming stripped 4 bases from V and 2 bases from J, with 15 bases between. Germline V CDR1 and CDR2: SEHNR, FQNEAQ (reference sequence). There are 16 residues in the CDR3. The CDR3 DNA sequence: TGTGCCAGCAGCTCCACTCAGGGAGTTGGCAATCAGCCCCAGCATTTT. Encoded protein: CASSSTQGVGNQPQHF.

This clonotype has ten or more counts. The chain has TRBV20-1 and TRBJ1-5; no definite D call. The length of the CDR3 is 14 residues. In germline, CDR1 is DFQATT, CDR2 SNEGSKA (reference sequence). V dropped 0 bases and J dropped 0 bases, with 6 bases sitting between them. DNA of the CDR3: TGCAGTGCTAGAGATCGGTTTAGCAATCAGCCCCAGCATTTT. This translates into CSARDRFSNQPQHF.

The CDR3 reads CASRRGGGNTIYF. CDR3 bases: TGTGCCAGCAGGCGGGGAGGTGGAAACACCATATATTTT. V is TRBV6-2 or TRBV6-3 and J is TRBJ1-3; D is undetermined. Germline-derived CDR1 and CDR2 are MNHEY and SVGEGT. V gave up 6 bases and J gave up 3 bases, with 9 bases separating them. The CDR3 has 13 residues.

This chain connects TRBV12-3 or TRBV12-4 to TRBJ2-5; D uncertain. The CDR3 is made up of 13 amino acids. Trimming cost V 2 bases and J 5 bases, with 9 bases left between them. The CDR3 region has the DNA TGTGCCAGCAGTTTAAAGTTAGTGGAGACCCAGTACTTC. Protein: CASSLKLVETQYF.

Points on this clonotype: A much bigger clone sits one base away, suggesting this may be a read error. The genes are TRBV6-1 and TRBJ1-2; TRBD1 aligns across 9 bases. Germline V gene lookup returns CDR1 MNHNS and CDR2 SASEGT. The CDR3 sequence is 13 residues long. The CDR3 protein is CASRQGQGTGYAF. CDR3 nucleotides: TGTGCCAGCAGACAGGGACAGGGAACCGGCTACGCCTTC.

V gene TRBV12-3 or TRBV12-4 combines with J gene TRBJ1-2, with a tentative D call TRBD1 (6 bases). The CDR3 is 13 amino acids. Trimming cost V 1 base and J 6 bases, with 9 bases left between them. For the CDR3, the DNA is TGTGCCAGCAGTTTAGATACAGGGCATGGCTACACCTTC. Amino acid sequence: CASSLDTGHGYTF.

This chain links TRBV5-1 with TRBJ2-1, with TRBD2 matching 7 bases. The J call may be mistaken, given a closer DNA end match to TRBJ2-5. Looked up from germline, CDR1 is SGHRS and CDR2 is YFSETQ. The length of the CDR3 is 15 residues. Written as DNA, the CDR3 is TGCGCCAGCAGCTTGGGGTCTAGCGGACAAGAGACCCAGTACTTC. Translation gives CASSLGSSGQETQYF.

This clonotype was seen repeatedly, ten times or more. J is TRBJ1-6 and V is TRBV10-3, with a tentative D call TRBD1 (5 bases). V was cut by 3 bases and J by 6 bases, with 9 bases left in between. The CDR3 has 14 amino acids. The germline V gene encodes CDR1 ENHRY and CDR2 SYGVKD. CDR3 region: CAISEGTTNSPLHF. CDR3 in DNA: TGTGCCATCAGTGAAGGGACTACTAATTCACCCCTCCACTTT.

In its sample, this clonotype was seen many times. V gene TRBV11-2 combines with J gene TRBJ1-1; D is unresolved. Trimming removed 5 bases at V and 3 bases at J, with 19 bases between. The CDR3 runs to 16 residues. The germline V gene has CDR1 SGHAT and CDR2 FQNNGV. The CDR3 sequence is CASSQIVVRGDTEAFF. The CDR3 nucleotides read TGTGCCAGCAGCCAAATTGTGGTCCGGGGAGACACTGAAGCTTTCTTT.

The gene calls are TRBV7-3 and TRBJ2-1; no firm D call. The CDR3 spans 13 residues. The V end lost 4 bases, the J end lost 9 bases, and 13 bases lay between the germline ends. CDR1 and CDR2 (germline): SGHTA, FQGTGA. CDR3 coding DNA: TGTGCCAGCAGCTCGGACCCAATGGGTGAGCAGTTCTTC. Translated: CASSSDPMGEQFF. The full variable domain, completed using reference TRBV7-3 and TRBJ2-1, is GAGVSQTPSNKVTEKGKYVELRCDPISGHTALYWYRQSLGQGPEFLIYFQGTGAADDSGLPNDRFFAVRPEGSVSTLKIQRTERGDSAVYLCASSSDPMGEQFFGPGTRLTVL.

This clonotype has a handful of counts. The rearrangement joins TRBV6-1 to TRBJ1-4; D call uncertain. Per the germline V gene, CDR1 is MNHNS and CDR2 is SASEGT. Trimming removed 6 bases from V and 7 bases from J, with 15 bases in between. This CDR3 comprises 14 residues. DNA for the CDR3: TGTGCCAGCAGCCCACTAGAGGGCTTTGAAAAACTGTTTTTT. It encodes CASSPLEGFEKLFF.

This clonotype was recorded a few times. The V gene is TRBV7-6, the J gene TRBJ1-1; TRBD1 is a possible D gene (6 bases). Germline values: CDR1 SGHVS, CDR2 FNYEAQ. The V gene lost 5 bases and the J gene lost 5 bases, with 12 bases spanning the gap. The CDR3 runs to 13 residues. This chain's CDR3 is CASSPAGQTEAFF. CDR3 DNA sequence: TGTGCCAGCAGCCCGGCGGGACAAACTGAAGCTTTCTTT.

The chain links TRBV3-1 to TRBJ1-1; D uncertain. Trimming took 4 bases from V and 5 from J, leaving 8 bases between them. The CDR3 runs 12 residues. Germline V gene lookup returns CDR1 LGHDT and CDR2 YNNKEL (reference sequence). This CDR3 reads CASSPVPTEAFF. Here the CDR3 DNA reads TGTGCCAGCAGCCCAGTCCCGACTGAAGCTTTCTTT.

This clonotype was recorded a few times. The chain is built from TRBV6-2 or TRBV6-3 and TRBJ1-1; D is possibly TRBD1 (6 bases). The CDR3 has 15 amino acids. Trimming removed 7 bases at V and 5 bases at J, with 20 bases between. The germline V gene encodes CDR1 MNHEY and CDR2 SVGEGT. CDR3 loop: CASIQGWPRGTEAFF. As DNA, the CDR3 is TGTGCCAGCATCCAGGGGTGGCCCCGGGGGACTGAAGCTTTCTTT.

This clonotype was counted between two and nine times. This chain connects TRBV11-3 to TRBJ1-5; the D is unclear. This CDR3 has 18 residues. Trimming took 7 bases from V and 2 from J, leaving 24 bases between them. Germline CDR1 SGHNT, CDR2 YENEEA. CDR3 in DNA: TGTGCCAGCAACTTTAGTACAAGACGAGGGTTCGGCAATCAGCCCCAGCATTTT. Protein sequence: CASNFSTRRGFGNQPQHF. The whole variable domain, remainder taken from reference TRBV11-3 and TRBJ1-5, is EAGVVQSPRYKIIEKKQPVAFWCNPISGHNTLYWYLQNLGQGPELLIRYENEEAVDDSQLPKDRFSAERLKGVDSTLKIQPAELGDSAVYLCASNFSTRRGFGNQPQHFGDGTRLSIL.

The chain employs TRBV7-2 and TRBJ2-3; D is undetermined. V was trimmed by 3 bases and J by 2 bases, leaving 9 bases between them. The CDR3 consists of 14 residues. Germline V gives CDR1 SGHTA, CDR2 FQGNSA. The CDR3 reads CASSFGRNTDTQYF. For the CDR3, the DNA is TGTGCCAGCAGCTTTGGCCGAAACACAGATACGCAGTATTTT.

This clonotype was observed many times. The chain's CDR3 is CASTRIGRGELFF. CDR3 nucleotides: TGTGCCAGCACGCGAATTGGACGAGGGGAGCTGTTTTTT. The chain links TRBV6-1 to TRBJ2-2; D is undetermined. Germline CDR1 reads MNHNS; CDR2 reads SASEGT. The CDR3 covers 13 residues. The germline V and J ends were trimmed by 7 bases and 8 bases, with 14 bases remaining between them.

Only a few counts were recorded for this clonotype. With a much larger clone just one base away, this may be a read error. This chain joins TRBV12-3 or TRBV12-4 and TRBJ1-1; the match to TRBD1 covers 7 bases. This CDR3 contains 13 residues. CDR3 nucleotide sequence: TGTACCAGCAGTAAACCCCAGGGGGGTGAAGCTTTCTTT. Residues: CTSSKPQGGEAFF.

This clonotype appeared many times. This chain uses TRBV12-3 or TRBV12-4 with TRBJ1-1; D may be TRBD1 (6 bases). The CDR3 sequence is 14 residues long. Trimming stripped 7 bases from V and 1 base from J, with 13 bases between. CDR3 in amino acids: CASTVPGQNTEAFF. For the CDR3, the DNA is TGTGCCAGCACCGTACCGGGACAGAACACTGAAGCTTTCTTT.

The sample holds many counts of this clonotype. The chain couples TRBV7-8 to TRBJ2-3; D is perhaps TRBD2 (6 bases). V lost 5 bases to trimming and J lost 1 base, with 16 bases between them. This CDR3 spans 16 amino acids. Per germline, CDR1 SGHVS and CDR2 FQNEAQ. In DNA form, the CDR3 reads TGTGCCAGCAGCCCAAAACTAGCAAGGGGCACAGATACGCAGTATTTT. Translation gives CASSPKLARGTDTQYF.

A note on this clonotype: At one end the junction does not follow the germline gene, possibly because of a read error. The chain couples TRBV4-1 to TRBJ2-7; 12 nucleotides agree with TRBD1. The CDR3 length is 16 residues. Germline V lookup: CDR1 MGHRA, CDR2 YSYEKL. The CDR3 sequence is CASSQGTGGLGYEQYF. As DNA, the CDR3 is TGTGCCAGCAGCCAAGGGACAGGGGGCTTGGGCTACGAGCAGTACTTC.

The chain uses TRBV5-5 and TRBJ2-5, with a weak D call TRBD2 (7 bases). This CDR3 is built from 16 residues. The germline V gene encodes CDR1 SGHKS and CDR2 YYEKEE (reference sequence). Trimming left V 4 bases short and J 5 bases short, with 21 bases between. CDR3 sequence reads: CASSPTGGPGWETQYF. The CDR3 coding sequence is TGTGCCAGCAGCCCGACGGGGGGCCCGGGGTGGGAGACCCAGTACTTC.

The chain carries TRBV3-1 and TRBJ2-3; 9 bases are shared with TRBD2. The germline gives CDR1 LGHDT, CDR2 YNNKEL (reference sequence). There are 18 residues in the CDR3. The junction had 15 bases not matched to a gene; V was cut back by 4 bases and J by 4 bases. The DNA of the CDR3 is TGTGCCAGCAGCCCGGTTCGGGGCGAGGCGGGGGGGGCAGATACGCAGTATTTT. Residues: CASSPVRGEAGGADTQYF.